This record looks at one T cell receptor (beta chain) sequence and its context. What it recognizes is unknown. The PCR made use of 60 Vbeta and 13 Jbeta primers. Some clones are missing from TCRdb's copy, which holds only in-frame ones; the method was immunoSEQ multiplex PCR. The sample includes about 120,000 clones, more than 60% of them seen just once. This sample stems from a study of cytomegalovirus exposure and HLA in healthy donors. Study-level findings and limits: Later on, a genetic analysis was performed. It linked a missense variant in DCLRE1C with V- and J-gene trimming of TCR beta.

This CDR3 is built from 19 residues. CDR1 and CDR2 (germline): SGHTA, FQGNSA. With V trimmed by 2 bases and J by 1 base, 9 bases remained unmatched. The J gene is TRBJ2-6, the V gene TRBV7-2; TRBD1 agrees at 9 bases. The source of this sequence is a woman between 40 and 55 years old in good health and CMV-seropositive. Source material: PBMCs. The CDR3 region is CASSLIRDRARSGANVLTF. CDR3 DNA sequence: TGTGCCAGCAGCTTAATCCGGGACAGGGCCAGATCTGGGGCCAACGTCCTGACTTTC.